The clone carrying this T cell receptor beta chain was detected only a few times. Per germline, CDR1 MDHEN and CDR2 SYDVKM. CDR3 length: 15 residues. V shed 7 bases, J shed 7 bases, and the junction held 13 bases outside the gene matches. The data belong to a study of T cell responses to AZD1222 COVID-19 vaccine. The data were produced by immunoSEQ multiplex PCR, yet TCRdb's version contains in-frame clones alone and is incomplete. The data show around 150,000 clones, with 90% seen just once and more than 3% held by the top ten. This specimen consisted of peripheral blood, obtained on day 0 of AZD1222 vaccination. This TCR was sampled from an adult in good health. V gene TRBV28 combines with J gene TRBJ2-1; 7 bases line up with TRBD1. The CDR3: CASMAPGQATNEQFF. The DNA of the CDR3 is TGTGCCAGCATGGCTCCCGGACAGGCCACAAATGAGCAGTTCTTC.